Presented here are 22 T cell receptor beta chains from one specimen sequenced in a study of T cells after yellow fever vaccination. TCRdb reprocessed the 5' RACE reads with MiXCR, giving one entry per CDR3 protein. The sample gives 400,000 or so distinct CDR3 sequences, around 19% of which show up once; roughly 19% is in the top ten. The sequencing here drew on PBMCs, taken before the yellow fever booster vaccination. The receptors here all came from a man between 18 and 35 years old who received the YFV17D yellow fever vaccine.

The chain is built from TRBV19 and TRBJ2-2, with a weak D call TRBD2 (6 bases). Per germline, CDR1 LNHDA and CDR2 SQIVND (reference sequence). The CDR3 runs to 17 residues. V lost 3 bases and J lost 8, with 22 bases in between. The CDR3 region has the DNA TGTGCCAGTAGTATCTTCCGGTCTTCGGGGGTTGGAGGGGAGCTGTTTTTT. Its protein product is CASSIFRSSGVGGELFF.

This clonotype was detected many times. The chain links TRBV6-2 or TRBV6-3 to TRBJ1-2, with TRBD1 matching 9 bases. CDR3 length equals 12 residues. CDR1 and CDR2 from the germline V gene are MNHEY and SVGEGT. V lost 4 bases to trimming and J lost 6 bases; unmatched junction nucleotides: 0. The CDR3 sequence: CASSWTGDGYTF. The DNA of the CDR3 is TGTGCCAGCAGTTGGACAGGGGATGGCTACACCTTC.

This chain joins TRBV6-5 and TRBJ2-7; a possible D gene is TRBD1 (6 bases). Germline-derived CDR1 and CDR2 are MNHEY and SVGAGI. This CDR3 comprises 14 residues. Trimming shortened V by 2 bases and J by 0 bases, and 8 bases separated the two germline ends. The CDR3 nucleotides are TGTGCCAGCAGTTACGACAGGTTCTCCTACGAGCAGTACTTC. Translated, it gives CASSYDRFSYEQYF.

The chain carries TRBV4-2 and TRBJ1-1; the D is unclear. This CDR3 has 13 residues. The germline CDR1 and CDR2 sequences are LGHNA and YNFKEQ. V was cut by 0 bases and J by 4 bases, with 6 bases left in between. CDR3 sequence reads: CASSQDKATEAFF. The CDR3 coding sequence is TGTGCCAGCAGCCAAGATAAGGCCACTGAAGCTTTCTTT.

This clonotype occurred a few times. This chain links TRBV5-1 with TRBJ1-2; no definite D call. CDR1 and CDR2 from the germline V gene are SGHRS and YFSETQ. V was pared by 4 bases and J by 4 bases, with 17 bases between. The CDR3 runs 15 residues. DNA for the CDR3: TGCGCCAGCAGCATGACGGACCCTTGGGGCTATGGCTACACCTTC. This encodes CASSMTDPWGYGYTF.

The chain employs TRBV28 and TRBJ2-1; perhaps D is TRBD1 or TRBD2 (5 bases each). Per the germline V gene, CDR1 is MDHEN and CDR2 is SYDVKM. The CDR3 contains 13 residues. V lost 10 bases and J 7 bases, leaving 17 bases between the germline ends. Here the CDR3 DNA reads TGTGCCACCGTCGGGACGGTCTGGAATGAGCAGTTCTTC. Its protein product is CATVGTVWNEQFF.

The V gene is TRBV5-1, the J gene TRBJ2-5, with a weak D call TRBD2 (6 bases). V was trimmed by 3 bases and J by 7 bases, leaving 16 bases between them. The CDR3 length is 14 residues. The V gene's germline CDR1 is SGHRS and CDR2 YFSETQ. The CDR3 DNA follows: TGCGCCAGCAGCTCCCGGGCGGGGCCCCGGACCCAGTACTTC. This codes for CASSSRAGPRTQYF.

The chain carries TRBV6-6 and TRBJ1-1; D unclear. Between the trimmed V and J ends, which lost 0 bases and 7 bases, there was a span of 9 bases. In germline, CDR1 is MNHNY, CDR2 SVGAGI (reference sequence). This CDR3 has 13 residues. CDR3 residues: CASSYSAGIEAFF. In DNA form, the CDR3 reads TGTGCCAGCAGTTACTCTGCCGGGATTGAAGCTTTCTTT.

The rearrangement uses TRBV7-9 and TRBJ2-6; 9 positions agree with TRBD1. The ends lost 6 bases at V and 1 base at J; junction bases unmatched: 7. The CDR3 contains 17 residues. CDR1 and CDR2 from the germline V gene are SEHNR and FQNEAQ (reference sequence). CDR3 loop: CASSPGQGRSGANVLTF. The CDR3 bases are TGTGCCAGCAGTCCGGGACAGGGAAGATCTGGGGCCAACGTCCTGACTTTC.

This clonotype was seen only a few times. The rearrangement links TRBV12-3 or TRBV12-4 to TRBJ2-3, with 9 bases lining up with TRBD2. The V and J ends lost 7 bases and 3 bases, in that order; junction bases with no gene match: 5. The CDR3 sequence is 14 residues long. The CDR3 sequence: CASKESGGTDTQYF. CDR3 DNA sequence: TGTGCCAGCAAAGAGAGCGGGGGGACAGATACGCAGTATTTT.

CDR3 DNA: TGTGCCAGCACCAGGCAGGCAGGGGGATACAATGAGCAGTTCTTC. Amino acids: CASTRQAGGYNEQFF. This sequence joins TRBV6-1 and TRBJ2-1, with TRBD1 matching 7 bases. The length of the CDR3 is 15 residues. The junction had 10 bases not matched to a gene; V was cut back by 7 bases and J by 4 bases. CDR1 and CDR2 (germline): MNHNS, SASEGT.

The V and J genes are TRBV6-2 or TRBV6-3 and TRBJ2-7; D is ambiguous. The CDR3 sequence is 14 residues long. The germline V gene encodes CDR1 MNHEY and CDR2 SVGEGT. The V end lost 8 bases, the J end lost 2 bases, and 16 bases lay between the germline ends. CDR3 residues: CASASLGETYEQYF. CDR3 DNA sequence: TGTGCCAGCGCTTCTTTGGGCGAGACCTACGAGCAGTACTTC.

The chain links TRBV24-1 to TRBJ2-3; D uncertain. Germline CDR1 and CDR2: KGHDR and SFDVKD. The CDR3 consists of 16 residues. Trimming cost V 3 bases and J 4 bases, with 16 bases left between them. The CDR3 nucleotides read TGTGCCACCAGTGATGGGGTCTCAAACACTCCAGATACGCAGTATTTT. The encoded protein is CATSDGVSNTPDTQYF.

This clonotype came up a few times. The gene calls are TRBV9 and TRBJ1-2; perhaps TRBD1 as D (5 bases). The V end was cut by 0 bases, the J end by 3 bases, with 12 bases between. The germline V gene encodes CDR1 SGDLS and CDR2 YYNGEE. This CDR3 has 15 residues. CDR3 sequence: CASSVDHGGDYGYTF. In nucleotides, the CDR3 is TGTGCCAGCAGCGTAGACCACGGGGGGGACTATGGCTACACCTTC. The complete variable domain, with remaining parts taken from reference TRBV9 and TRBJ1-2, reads DSGVTQTPKHLITATGQRVTLRCSPRSGDLSVYWYQQSLDQGLQFLIQYYNGEERAKGNILERFSAQQFPDLHSELNLSSLELGDSALYFCASSVDHGGDYGYTFGSGTRLTVV.

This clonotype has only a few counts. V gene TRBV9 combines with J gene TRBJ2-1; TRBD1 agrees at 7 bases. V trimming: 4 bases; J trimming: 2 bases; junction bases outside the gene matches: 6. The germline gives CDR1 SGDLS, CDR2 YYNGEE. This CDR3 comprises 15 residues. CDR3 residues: CASSLGTEAYNEQFF. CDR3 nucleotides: TGTGCCAGCAGCCTCGGGACAGAGGCCTACAATGAGCAGTTCTTC.

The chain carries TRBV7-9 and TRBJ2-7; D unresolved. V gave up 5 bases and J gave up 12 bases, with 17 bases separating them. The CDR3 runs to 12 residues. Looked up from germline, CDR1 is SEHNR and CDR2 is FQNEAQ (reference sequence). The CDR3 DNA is TGTGCCAGCAGCAACTTGGGTGGGGAACCGTACGTC. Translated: CASSNLGGEPYV.

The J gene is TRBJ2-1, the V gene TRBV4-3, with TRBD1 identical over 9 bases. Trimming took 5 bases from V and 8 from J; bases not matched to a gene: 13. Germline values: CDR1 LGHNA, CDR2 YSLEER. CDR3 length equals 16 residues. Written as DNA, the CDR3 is TGCGCCAGCAGCTACTACCCCGGGACAGGGAGGGATGAGCAGTTCTTC. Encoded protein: CASSYYPGTGRDEQFF.

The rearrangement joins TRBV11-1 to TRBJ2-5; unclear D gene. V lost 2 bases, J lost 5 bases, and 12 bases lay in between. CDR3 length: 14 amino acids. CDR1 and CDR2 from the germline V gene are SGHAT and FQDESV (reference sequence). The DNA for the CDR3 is TGTGCCAGCAGCTTATCGGGCTCACCGGAGACCCAGTACTTC. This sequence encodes CASSLSGSPETQYF.

The DNA of the CDR3 is TGCGCCAGCAGCCAAGGGACAGGCATGCGGTCACCCCTCCACTTT. Its translation is CASSQGTGMRSPLHF. This chain links TRBV4-1 with TRBJ1-6, with 7 bases matching TRBD1. Per germline, CDR1 MGHRA and CDR2 YSYEKL. V was clipped by 1 base and J by 10 bases; unmatched bases: 7. This CDR3 has 15 amino acids.

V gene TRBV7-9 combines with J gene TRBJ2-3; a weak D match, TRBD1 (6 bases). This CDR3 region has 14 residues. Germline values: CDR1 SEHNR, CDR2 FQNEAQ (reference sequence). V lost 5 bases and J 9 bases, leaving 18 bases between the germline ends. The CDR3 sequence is CASSRQDSQGTQYF. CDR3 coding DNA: TGTGCCAGCAGCCGCCAGGACAGTCAGGGAACGCAGTATTTT.

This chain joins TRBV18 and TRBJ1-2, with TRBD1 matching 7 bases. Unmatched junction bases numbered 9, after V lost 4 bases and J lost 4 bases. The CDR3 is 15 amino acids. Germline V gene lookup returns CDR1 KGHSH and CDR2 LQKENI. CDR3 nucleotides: TGTGCCAGCTCACGCGGGGACAGTTCCCCCTATGGCTACACCTTC. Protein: CASSRGDSSPYGYTF.

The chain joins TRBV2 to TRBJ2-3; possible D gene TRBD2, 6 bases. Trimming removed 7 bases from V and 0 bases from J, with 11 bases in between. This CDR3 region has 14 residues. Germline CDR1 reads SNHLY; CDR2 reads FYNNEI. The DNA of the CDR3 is TGTGCCAGCAACACCGGGACTAGCACAGATACGCAGTATTTT. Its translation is CASNTGTSTDTQYF.